This T cell receptor beta chain emerged from a study of Graves' ophthalmopathy and Graves' hyperthyroidism. General study results and limits: Ophthalmopathy could be told apart from stable hyperthyroidism by a 13-signature model (approximately 91% sensitivity, approximately 76% specificity). Ophthalmopathy progression was predicted with 70.59% sensitivity and roughly 79% specificity.

Aged 18 to 65, hyperthyroidism patients had been newly diagnosed, with under 2 months' duration. Patients were left out if they had other autoimmune diseases, uncontrolled infections, pregnancy or lactation. In regard to this clonotype: The antigen remains undetermined.

The authors amplified TCR beta CDR3 regions, and they did so from RNA transcripts for repertoire sequencing. Investigators did first-round RT-PCR with HTBI primers, then second-round multiplex PCR. TCRdb fed the multiplex PCR reads into MiXCR, producing one record per CDR3 protein. Among roughly 420,000 distinct CDR3 sequences listed, 20% to 25% were seen once. Germline V lookup: CDR1 DFQATT, CDR2 SNEGSKA (reference sequence). The junction had 4 bases not matched to a gene; V was cut back by 6 bases and J by 3 bases. The CDR3 runs to 13 residues. This chain links TRBV20-1 with TRBJ1-2; 10 bases map to TRBD1. The TCR comes from a young woman with stable Graves' hyperthyroidism. The sequencing sample was made of peripheral blood. CDR3 in DNA: TGCAGTGCCGCGGGACAGGGGTACTATGGCTACACCTTC. This translates into CSAAGQGYYGYTF.